The source of this TCR beta chain is a study of shared clonotypes between healthy human individuals (dated by TCRdb to about 2020). For the study in its entirety: The cohort comprised a couple of women and three men aged 18 to 49 years. For each donor, CD4 naive and CD4 memory were each run on three plates, CD8 naive on two plates, and CD8 memory on one plate. To estimate repertoire size and how much clonotype sharing occurs between individuals, the study deeply sequenced the blood TCR repertoires of five healthy adults. To increase sequencing depth and limit assay-specific biases, TCR repertoire library preparation and sequencing were carried out by different laboratories using diverse techniques. Leukapheresis yielded between about 0.85 and 10 billion PBMCs per donor.

Using the deep immunoSEQ assay, multiplex PCR amplified TCR CDR3 regions from genomic DNA. Extracted genomic DNA from each cell subset was spread evenly across all wells of several immunoSEQ 96-well plates, with each plate serving as a replicate. For sorted subsets, about 0.2 ug genomic DNA, equal to tens of thousands of T cell genomes, was loaded into each replicate PCR. The purified libraries were quantified using a Qubit 3.0 fluorometer, sized with a Bioanalyzer 2100, and then quantified again using the KAPA Library Quantification kit. Every immunoSEQ 96-well plate was sequenced on a separate single-read 150-cycle Illumina NextSeq 550 flow cell. Processing in the source paper ran as follows. Because only junctional sequences without quality scores were contained in the immunoSEQ output, filtering matching that applied to full-length reads could not be performed. Sequences were annotated with PyIR, a Python wrapper for IgBLAST v1.9, using IMGT germline references to assign V/J genes and CDR3. Any read was removed if the V/J assignment was weak (E-value above 1e-6), the CDR3 was missing, or the read contained stop codons, out-of-frame junctions, or ambiguous translated residues. V3J clonotypes were defined as sequences sharing an identical inferred V gene, J gene, and CDR3 amino acid sequence. The percentage overlap between two repertoires was calculated by dividing the number of shared unique clonotypes by the size of the smaller repertoire. Three approaches were used to assess repertoire richness: RTK rarefaction, the Chao1 estimator, and Recon v2.1 estimates of unobserved clonotypes. Generation probabilities were computed with OLGA for all TCRbeta clonotypes obtained by the gDNA method from several donors. Here the immuneACCESS table is served through TCRdb, limited to in-frame sequences with V and J called. Missing clones are a known gap in these copies; in checked studies unresolved V genes cover under half, and the rest lacks a known reason. V and J calls and clone size are those listed in that table; D and trimming were worked out from the DNA. For this sample the table gives 950,000 to 1,100,000 clones, of which about 76% were detected only once. The top ten clonotypes cover 1.4% of the sample.

With respect to this clone: The target of this receptor is not known. No quality values exist for individual bases; no much larger clone is one base distant.

On the study overall, not on this receptor specifically: Roughly 5% of naive CD4, more than 3% of naive CD8, approximately 2% of memory CD4, and 0.35% to 0.4% of memory CD8 clonotypes were shared across several donors. Naive subsets generally had larger estimated clonotype richness than memory subsets did. Sampling was restricted to blood, and TCR repertoires in tissues likely differ from the TCR repertoires found in blood. Because the study included a small number of donors, the genetic and exposure-history diversity represented was limited. Compared with non-shared clonotypes, the clonotypes found in all four sorted-subset donors had higher generation probabilities. Pairwise subsampling indicated that sequencing depth was expected to affect the degree of clonotype sharing among donors. Incomplete sequencing was indicated by rarefaction of sorted-subset datasets, despite the large sequencing depth.

V is pruned by 0 bases and J by 5 bases, leaving 5 bases of the junction without a gene match. CDR1 and CDR2 are drawn from the germline V gene: MNHEY, SVGAGI. The CDR3 goes from the cysteine to the phenylalanine over 15 residues. Only the CDR3 part of the read is kept: 45 bases, read in frame from the first base. The donors were healthy, HIV-negative adults who had no recently reported acute infections or vaccinations. All donors were Caucasian adults living in Nashville, Tennessee, USA. CD4+ T cells were enriched by magnetic negative selection, after which naive cells were positively selected on CD45RA and the negative fraction was taken as the memory subset. Blood was collected by leukapheresis, and PBMCs were isolated by Ficoll-Histopaque density gradient centrifugation and then cryopreserved in liquid nitrogen vapor phase. Analytical flow cytometry was used to check the purity and quantity of each magnetically sorted T cell population. From each sorted fraction, genomic DNA was isolated and quantified by UV absorbance on a Nanodrop 2000c.

The receptor was isolated from a man aged 18 to 29 in good health. The V and J segments used are TRBV6-5 and TRBJ2-5, and 8 junctional nucleotides match TRBD2. Material: memory CD4+ T cells sorted from blood. This specimen's cell subset or site label, per the study, means: CD45RA-negative fraction. CDR3 loop: CASSYSGLVRETQYF. At the DNA level, the sequence is TGTGCCAGCAGTTACTCGGGACTAGTGAGGGAGACCCAGTACTTC.